A selection of T cell receptor beta chains follows, all from one sample in a study of tissue T cells after allogeneic stem cell transplantation. This table comes from immunoSEQ multiplex PCR, and its TCRdb copy is limited to in-frame clones, with some not included. Among roughly 6,000 clones, around three fifths were seen once, and the ten largest hold about 13%. The source material was duodenum tissue, sampled at autopsy. Receptor source: a woman aged 18-49 years with breast cancer. CDR3s include the opening cysteine and the closing phenylalanine or tryptophan. Not all rows give a size; the values are once, few, many and, for expanded clones, a class.

clone_size: .; j_call: TRBJ2-3; v_call: TRBV7-8; cdr3_aa: CASSRGQGADTQYF
clone_size: .; j_call: TRBJ1-3; v_call: TRBV18; cdr3_aa: CASQAAGNTIYF
clone_size: .; j_call: TRBJ1-2; v_call: TRBV7-9; cdr3_aa: CASSLTGTDYGYTF
clone_size: .; j_call: TRBJ1-6; v_call: TRBV6-5; cdr3_aa: CASSYGSFLNSPLHF
clone_size: .; j_call: TRBJ2-3; v_call: TRBV7-2; cdr3_aa: CASSLTLPSGGATDTQYF
clone_size: .; j_call: TRBJ2-6; v_call: TRBV6-5; cdr3_aa: CASRTGANVLTF
clone_size: .; j_call: TRBJ1-1; v_call: TRBV11-3; cdr3_aa: CASTRQGINTEAFF
clone_size: once; j_call: TRBJ2-3; v_call: TRBV9; cdr3_aa: CASSVSGFGEKYF
clone_size: .; j_call: TRBJ1-4; v_call: TRBV6-5; cdr3_aa: CASTYAEGRGEKLFF
clone_size: .; j_call: TRBJ1-1; v_call: TRBV23-1; cdr3_aa: CASGRRREDTEAFF
clone_size: once; j_call: TRBJ1-1; v_call: TRBV7-2; cdr3_aa: CASSLLAGGTEAFF
clone_size: few; j_call: TRBJ2-3; v_call: TRBV7-2; cdr3_aa: CASSLPATDTQYF
clone_size: .; j_call: TRBJ1-2; v_call: TRBV4-3; cdr3_aa: CASSQDRMGWVYGYTF
clone_size: .; j_call: TRBJ1-4; v_call: TRBV7-2; cdr3_aa: CASSQRGGRLEKLFF
clone_size: once; j_call: TRBJ1-5; v_call: TRBV28; cdr3_aa: CASSLSRGEIYQPQHF
clone_size: .; j_call: TRBJ2-2; v_call: TRBV5-1; cdr3_aa: CASSAVYTGELFF
clone_size: .; j_call: TRBJ2-6; v_call: TRBV9; cdr3_aa: CASSVASEGSGANVLTF
clone_size: .; j_call: TRBJ2-3; v_call: TRBV7-3; cdr3_aa: CASSPKGLAAITDTQYF
clone_size: .; j_call: TRBJ1-2; v_call: TRBV29-1; cdr3_aa: CSVNRQNYGYTF
clone_size: few; j_call: TRBJ2-2; v_call: TRBV9; cdr3_aa: CASSVGVQVINTGELFF
clone_size: once; j_call: TRBJ2-5; v_call: TRBV11-2; cdr3_aa: CASSFGAGPQETQYF
clone_size: large; j_call: TRBJ2-5; v_call: TRBV13; cdr3_aa: CASSGQGANWETQYF
clone_size: .; j_call: TRBJ2-1; v_call: TRBV5-1; cdr3_aa: CASSLLGDEQFF
clone_size: few; j_call: TRBJ2-1; v_call: TRBV9; cdr3_aa: CASSVGLRGPHNEQFF
clone_size: .; j_call: TRBJ2-3; v_call: TRBV4-2; cdr3_aa: CASSQDTLAGGPMLTDTQYF
clone_size: .; j_call: TRBJ1-4; v_call: TRBV6-5; cdr3_aa: CASSIRDREKLFF
clone_size: .; j_call: TRBJ2-3; v_call: TRBV4-2; cdr3_aa: CASSQYRADRGLTSTDTQYF
clone_size: few; j_call: TRBJ1-6; v_call: TRBV6-2/TRBV6-3; cdr3_aa: CASSTQGDSPLHF
clone_size: .; j_call: TRBJ2-1; v_call: TRBV7-3; cdr3_aa: CASGLSSSYNEQFF
clone_size: large; j_call: TRBJ1-2; v_call: TRBV27; cdr3_aa: CASGWDSLNGYTF
clone_size: .; j_call: TRBJ2-1; v_call: TRBV6-2/TRBV6-3; cdr3_aa: CASSYSGTSRAYNEQFF
clone_size: .; j_call: TRBJ2-3; v_call: TRBV29-1; cdr3_aa: CSVAQGADTQYF
clone_size: .; j_call: TRBJ1-4; v_call: TRBV4-3; cdr3_aa: CASSQDSGNEKLFF
clone_size: .; j_call: TRBJ2-3; v_call: TRBV9; cdr3_aa: CASSFGLAGERVDTQYF
clone_size: medium-sized; j_call: TRBJ2-7; v_call: TRBV21-1; cdr3_aa: CASSNGQGKEGLHEQYF
clone_size: few; j_call: TRBJ1-2; v_call: TRBV2; cdr3_aa: CASRDRGSHYGYTF
clone_size: .; j_call: TRBJ1-6; v_call: TRBV6-5; cdr3_aa: CASSWNRDRNSPLHF
clone_size: .; j_call: TRBJ2-1; v_call: TRBV18; cdr3_aa: CASSPGGGGEQFF
clone_size: few; j_call: TRBJ2-7; v_call: TRBV7-9; cdr3_aa: CAGGAFGSYEQYF